This is a list of T cell receptor beta chains from one sample in a study of blood T cells in healthy people across ages. Using its own MiXCR run on the 5' RACE reads, TCRdb lists one record per CDR3 protein. In the table there are 1.5 million to 2 million distinct CDR3 sequences, 49% of which are singletons. The material sequenced was blood. All receptors derive from a woman aged 40-49 years in good health. CDR3s leave out the opening cysteine and the closing phenylalanine or tryptophan. Each record gives: clone size, J gene, D gene, V gene, CDR3 protein. A D gene is named only where the DNA matches it firmly. A clone size is listed for some rows: how often the clone was seen (once, few, many), or a class if it is expanded.

abundance: few
j_gene: TRBJ2-1
d_gene: TRBD2
v_gene: TRBV6-5
CDR3aa: ASSSGLAGFNEQF

abundance: few
j_gene: TRBJ2-1
d_gene: -
v_gene: TRBV7-9
CDR3aa: ASSFQAPTYNEQF

abundance: few
j_gene: TRBJ1-2
d_gene: -
v_gene: TRBV7-2
CDR3aa: ASSSSGGNYGYT

abundance: -
j_gene: TRBJ1-6
d_gene: -
v_gene: TRBV25-1
CDR3aa: ASSEYSGILLPLH

abundance: -
j_gene: TRBJ1-2
d_gene: TRBD1
v_gene: TRBV20-1
CDR3aa: SAPGQRNEGYT

abundance: few
j_gene: TRBJ2-3
d_gene: -
v_gene: TRBV20-1
CDR3aa: SGIRGTSTDTQY

abundance: few
j_gene: TRBJ2-3
d_gene: -
v_gene: TRBV6-5
CDR3aa: ASSYETVTDTQY

abundance: -
j_gene: TRBJ2-7
d_gene: TRBD1
v_gene: TRBV6-1
CDR3aa: ASSDRDRVDEQY

abundance: few
j_gene: TRBJ1-2
d_gene: -
v_gene: TRBV25-1
CDR3aa: ASSEQEVYGYT

abundance: -
j_gene: TRBJ2-2
d_gene: TRBD2
v_gene: TRBV12-3/TRBV12-4
CDR3aa: ASSPSGHTGELF

abundance: -
j_gene: TRBJ1-1
d_gene: -
v_gene: TRBV9
CDR3aa: ASSHFTSGNTEAF

abundance: -
j_gene: TRBJ1-2
d_gene: -
v_gene: TRBV7-9
CDR3aa: ASSASGPDHYGYT

abundance: -
j_gene: -
d_gene: -
v_gene: TRBV11-2
CDR3aa: ASNREWVGVEQY

abundance: few
j_gene: TRBJ2-7
d_gene: -
v_gene: TRBV18
CDR3aa: ASSPPKGNYEQY

abundance: few
j_gene: TRBJ2-4
d_gene: TRBD2
v_gene: TRBV9
CDR3aa: ASSDGGAKNIQY

abundance: few
j_gene: TRBJ2-3
d_gene: -
v_gene: TRBV6-2/TRBV6-3
CDR3aa: ASSYPQLADTQY

abundance: -
j_gene: TRBJ1-5
d_gene: TRBD1
v_gene: TRBV28
CDR3aa: ASSYRGRGMAQPQH

abundance: -
j_gene: TRBJ2-6
d_gene: -
v_gene: TRBV7-8
CDR3aa: ATRQTPSGANVLT

abundance: -
j_gene: TRBJ2-3
d_gene: TRBD1
v_gene: TRBV20-1
CDR3aa: SATDRAVADTQY

abundance: -
j_gene: TRBJ2-5
d_gene: -
v_gene: TRBV7-9
CDR3aa: ASSDGMYQETQY

abundance: -
j_gene: TRBJ2-7
d_gene: -
v_gene: TRBV12-3/TRBV12-4
CDR3aa: ASSPSGLYEQY

abundance: -
j_gene: TRBJ2-4
d_gene: TRBD1
v_gene: TRBV29-1
CDR3aa: SVEDRDARSQNIQY

abundance: -
j_gene: TRBJ2-3
d_gene: TRBD2
v_gene: TRBV4-2
CDR3aa: ASSHGGGTSTDTQY

abundance: -
j_gene: TRBJ2-5
d_gene: -
v_gene: TRBV9
CDR3aa: ASSVAMATITQETQY

abundance: -
j_gene: TRBJ2-3
d_gene: TRBD2
v_gene: TRBV6-2/TRBV6-3
CDR3aa: ASSPTSGGGQY

abundance: few
j_gene: TRBJ2-1
d_gene: TRBD2
v_gene: TRBV28
CDR3aa: ASIPAGGSDEQF

abundance: -
j_gene: TRBJ2-7
d_gene: -
v_gene: TRBV20-1
CDR3aa: SARPGTATYEQY

abundance: once
j_gene: TRBJ2-7
d_gene: TRBD2
v_gene: TRBV4-1
CDR3aa: ASSPRGTSGGGYEQY

abundance: -
j_gene: TRBJ1-5
d_gene: -
v_gene: TRBV3-1
CDR3aa: ASSRMVGNQPQH

abundance: -
j_gene: TRBJ2-4
d_gene: TRBD2
v_gene: TRBV6-5
CDR3aa: ASRGGSYAKNIQY

abundance: -
j_gene: TRBJ2-3
d_gene: TRBD2
v_gene: TRBV7-9
CDR3aa: ASSLVGTRMKDTQY

abundance: -
j_gene: TRBJ2-4
d_gene: -
v_gene: TRBV5-1
CDR3aa: ASSGLGGAKNIQY

abundance: -
j_gene: TRBJ1-2
d_gene: -
v_gene: TRBV12-3/TRBV12-4
CDR3aa: ASSKPFYPIAGYT

abundance: few
j_gene: TRBJ2-5
d_gene: TRBD2
v_gene: TRBV9
CDR3aa: ASSPTFGLDQETQY

abundance: -
j_gene: TRBJ2-5
d_gene: -
v_gene: TRBV5-1
CDR3aa: ASRLGPTQETQY

abundance: -
j_gene: TRBJ2-4
d_gene: -
v_gene: TRBV3-1
CDR3aa: ASSAGISRMAKNIQY

abundance: -
j_gene: -
d_gene: TRBD1
v_gene: TRBV4-2
CDR3aa: ASSQQTGTGIYEQY

abundance: -
j_gene: TRBJ1-2
d_gene: TRBD1
v_gene: TRBV5-8
CDR3aa: ASSPRQGAGANYGYT

abundance: few
j_gene: TRBJ2-7
d_gene: -
v_gene: TRBV29-1
CDR3aa: SVIATSKGGSTYEQY

abundance: few
j_gene: TRBJ2-5
d_gene: TRBD1
v_gene: TRBV5-1
CDR3aa: ASSYGTGGEETQY